The 11 T cell receptor beta chains given below trace back to one sample, sequenced in a study of blood T cell repertoires in COVID-19. TCRdb's table, derived via immunoSEQ multiplex PCR, lists solely in-frame clones and lacks some. Here the sample spans 200,000 to 300,000 clones, approximately 83% being singletons. The sample taken for sequencing was PBMCs or T cells enriched from blood (not recorded which). These receptors were collected from a woman between 40 and 50 years old with acute COVID-19.

The chain is built from TRBV11-2 and TRBJ2-1; weak D call: TRBD1 (5 bases). The germline CDR1 and CDR2 sequences are SGHAT and FQNNGV. There are 15 residues in the CDR3. The ends were cut back, 5 bases at V and 2 bases at J, with 13 bases in the middle. The CDR3 loop reads CASSTGGATYNEQFF. The CDR3 DNA reads as TGTGCCAGCAGCACGGGTGGGGCCACCTACAATGAGCAGTTCTTC.

J is TRBJ2-3 and V is TRBV9, with D possibly TRBD1 on 6 matching bases. This CDR3 is built from 14 residues. The germline gives CDR1 SGDLS, CDR2 YYNGEE. V was pared by 2 bases and J by 4 bases, with 11 bases between. The CDR3: CASSVQQGPDTQYF. The CDR3, as DNA: TGTGCCAGCAGCGTCCAACAGGGACCAGATACGCAGTATTTT.

J is TRBJ1-5 and V is TRBV19; no reliable D call. The ends were cut back, 5 bases at V and 0 bases at J, with 14 bases in the middle. Germline assignment: CDR1 LNHDA and CDR2 SQIVND (reference sequence). The CDR3 consists of 16 residues. CDR3 loop: CASSAEGALSNQPQHF. DNA of the CDR3: TGTGCCAGTAGTGCAGAGGGTGCCCTTAGCAATCAGCCCCAGCATTTT.

The chain joins TRBV28 to TRBJ1-6, with TRBD1 identical over 9 bases. With 6 bases clipped from V and 9 bases from J, the junction kept 9 bases outside the gene matches. Germline V gene lookup returns CDR1 MDHEN and CDR2 SYDVKM. The CDR3 loop spans 15 amino acids. The CDR3 sequence is CASSPQGAMGSPLHF. CDR3 DNA: TGTGCCAGCAGCCCACAGGGGGCTATGGGTTCACCCCTCCACTTT.

The rearrangement links TRBV6-5 to TRBJ1-5; 9 nucleotides match TRBD1. V was clipped by 6 bases and J by 3 bases; unmatched bases: 6. This CDR3 region has 15 residues. Germline CDR1 and CDR2: MNHEY and SVGAGI. CDR3 protein: CASRGQGSDNQPQHF. CDR3 coding DNA: TGTGCCAGCAGAGGACAGGGGTCTGACAATCAGCCCCAGCATTTT.

V is TRBV9 and J is TRBJ1-3; D gene ambiguous. The CDR3 is 16 residues long. Trimming cost V 2 bases and J 1 base, with 13 bases left between them. The germline CDR1 and CDR2 sequences are SGDLS and YYNGEE. The CDR3 protein is CASSVMNSLSGNTIYF. Here the CDR3 DNA reads TGTGCCAGCAGCGTTATGAACAGTCTGTCTGGAAACACCATATATTTT.

A word on this clone: Different DNA sequences within this sample yield the same CDR3. The chain combines TRBV4-1 with TRBJ1-1; 11 bases are a match to TRBD1. The CDR3 runs 15 residues. J was trimmed by 2 bases and V by 4 bases; bases with no gene match: 3. In germline, CDR1 is MGHRA, CDR2 YSYEKL. The CDR3 DNA sequence: TGCGCCAGCAGCCGGGGACAGGGGGGTAACACTGAAGCTTTCTTT. It encodes CASSRGQGGNTEAFF.

The V call is TRBV6-1, the J call TRBJ2-1, with TRBD2 as a possible D gene (6 bases). The CDR3 is made up of 15 amino acids. Germline V gene sequence: CDR1 MNHNS, CDR2 SASEGT. With 0 bases removed from V and 10 bases from J, the gap between germline ends came to 16 bases. CDR3 bases: TGTGCCAGCAGTGAAGCGGAGGGTTGGGGACGGGAGCAGTTCTTC. This encodes CASSEAEGWGREQFF.

The chain employs TRBV9 and TRBJ2-5; perhaps TRBD2 as D (6 bases). CDR1 is SGDLS and CDR2 is YYNGEE in the germline V gene. The CDR3 sequence is 15 residues long. Trimming shortened V by 4 bases and J by 5 bases, and 18 bases separated the two germline ends. Here the CDR3 DNA reads TGTGCCAGCAGCCCCACCCGGGACTCACGGGAGACCCAGTACTTC. Protein sequence: CASSPTRDSRETQYF.

The genes are TRBV21-1 and TRBJ2-7; TRBD2 was called by the table and not checked on the DNA. TRBV21-1 is described as a pseudogene. The CDR3 is 16 residues long. This CDR3 reads CASSKGGGRGAYEQYF. CDR3 coding DNA: TGTGCCAGCAGCAAAGGAGGAGGGAGGGGCGCCTACGAGCAGTACTTC.

CDR3 in amino acids: CASSSRDRVFF. The CDR3, as DNA: TGTGCCAGCAGCTCAAGGGACAGGGTCTTCTTC. This chain links TRBV13 with TRBJ2-1, with 9 bases that match TRBD1. The CDR3 contains 11 residues. Unmatched junction bases numbered 5, after V lost 4 bases and J lost 16 bases. CDR1 and CDR2 from the germline V gene are PRHDT and FYEKMQ (reference sequence).